One and the same sample provided the 28 T cell receptor beta chains below, sequenced in a study of CD8+ T cells in alopecia areata. Indicated treatment: oral pan-JAK inhibitor, 5-10 mg twice daily. Reverse transcribed after extraction, RNA yielded cDNA as the sequencing template. The method was immunoSEQ multiplex PCR; TCRdb's version includes in-frame clones alone and lacks a portion of them. The sample has 150,000 to 200,000 clones; approximately 60% are singletons. Sequenced material: CD4+ T cells sorted from blood, taken at week 4, from a patient treated with tofacitinib. All receptors come from a human donor with alopecia areata.

This clone has more than one count but fewer than ten. The gene calls are TRBV10-3 and TRBJ2-2; D might be TRBD1 (5 bases). The CDR3 length is 14 residues. Trimming shortened V by 7 bases and J by 5 bases, and 14 bases separated the two germline ends. Looked up from germline, CDR1 is ENHRY and CDR2 is SYGVKD. This CDR3 reads CAITKGADTGELFF. CDR3 DNA: TGTGCCATCACAAAAGGGGCGGATACCGGGGAGCTGTTTTTT.

V gene TRBV30 combines with J gene TRBJ1-1; tentatively, D is TRBD1 (6 bases). Trimming stripped 3 bases from V and 4 bases from J, with 12 bases between. The CDR3 has 13 amino acids. Germline V gene data show CDR1 as GTSNPN and CDR2 as SVGIG (reference sequence). The CDR3 nucleotides are TGTGCCTGGAGCAGGGGAGTAATCACTGAAGCTTTCTTT. Amino acids: CAWSRGVITEAFF.

This clone has more than one count but fewer than ten. The CDR3 loop is CASSKPGQLYQETQYF. CDR3 coding DNA: TGTGCCAGCAGTAAGCCGGGACAGCTCTACCAAGAGACCCAGTACTTC. The chain combines TRBV28 with TRBJ2-5; 7 bases map to TRBD1. V trimming: 5 bases; J trimming: 0 bases; junction bases outside the gene matches: 9. The CDR3 is 16 residues long. The V gene's germline CDR1 is MDHEN and CDR2 SYDVKM. The whole variable domain, filled in from reference TRBV28 and TRBJ2-5, reads DVKVTQSSRYLVKRTGEKVFLECVQDMDHENMFWYRQDPGLGLRLIYFSYDVKMKEKGDIPEGYSVSREKKERFSLILESASTNQTSMYLCASSKPGQLYQETQYFGPGTRLLVL.

The chain joins TRBV29-1 to TRBJ1-5; the D is unclear. The CDR3 totals 14 residues. From germline, CDR1 is SQVTM and CDR2 ANQGSEA. Trimming removed 6 bases from V and 1 base from J, with 13 bases in between. For the CDR3, the DNA is TGCAGCGTATCGACTACCTGGAGCAATCAGCCCCAGCATTTT. The encoded protein is CSVSTTWSNQPQHF.

Only a few counts were recorded for this clone. This rearrangement joins TRBV5-4 to TRBJ2-2; D may correspond to TRBD1 or TRBD2 (6 bases each). V was clipped by 0 bases and J by 4 bases, with 7 bases between them. This CDR3 spans 14 amino acids. Germline CDR1 and CDR2: SGHNT and YYREEE (reference sequence). CDR3 in amino acids: CASSLAGATGELFF. The CDR3 DNA follows: TGTGCCAGCAGCTTGGCGGGGGCCACCGGGGAGCTGTTTTTT.

This clone turned up a few times. The chain carries TRBV10-3 and TRBJ2-1; 9 positions agree with TRBD2. The CDR3 length is 13 residues. Germline assignment: CDR1 ENHRY and CDR2 SYGVKD. V gave up 7 bases and J gave up 9 bases; unmatched junction bases: 7. This CDR3 reads CAITPAGGLEQFF. The CDR3 region has the DNA TGTGCCATCACCCCAGCGGGGGGCCTTGAGCAGTTCTTC.

This chain's CDR3 is CASSLSDRPTNQPQHF. The CDR3 DNA sequence: TGCGCCAGCAGTCTTTCGGACAGACCAACCAATCAGCCCCAGCATTTT. The rearrangement links TRBV23-1 to TRBJ1-5; D is possibly TRBD1 (6 bases). TRBV23-1 is classed as an ORF, of uncertain function. The CDR3 is made up of 16 amino acids. The germline V and J ends were trimmed by 4 bases and 3 bases, with 16 bases remaining between them.

The chain is built from TRBV4-2 and TRBJ2-6; no definite D call. Per germline, CDR1 LGHNA and CDR2 YNFKEQ. V dropped 2 bases and J dropped 2 bases, with 16 bases sitting between them. The length of the CDR3 is 18 residues. CDR3 sequence reads: CASSQTPQLPTGANVLTF. The CDR3 DNA is TGTGCCAGCAGCCAAACGCCCCAGCTCCCCACTGGGGCCAACGTCCTGACTTTC.

This clone was seen a few times. V is TRBV29-1 and J is TRBJ2-7; D perhaps matches TRBD2 (5 bases). V was pared by 6 bases and J by 2 bases, with 17 bases between. Germline V gene lookup returns CDR1 SQVTM and CDR2 ANQGSEA. This CDR3 has 14 amino acids. The CDR3 spells CSVLFGREPYEQYF. The CDR3 DNA sequence: TGCAGCGTCCTTTTTGGGAGAGAGCCCTACGAGCAGTACTTC.

In this sample, this clone turned up a few times. V and J are TRBV12-5 and TRBJ1-2; possibly TRBD1 for D (5 bases). The CDR3 runs to 16 residues. Trimming cost V 2 bases and J 8 bases, with 21 bases left between them. CDR1 is LGHNT and CDR2 is FRNRAP in the germline V gene. Here the CDR3 DNA reads TGTGCTAGTGGTTTGCCTAAAGGACAAGGCTTAACGGGCTACACCTTC. It yields the protein CASGLPKGQGLTGYTF.

This clone has more than one count but fewer than ten. This chain uses TRBV29-1 with TRBJ2-7; D possibly corresponds to TRBD2 (6 bases). Germline V gene lookup returns CDR1 SQVTM and CDR2 ANQGSEA. This CDR3 comprises 12 residues. V lost 4 bases and J lost 2, with 9 bases in between. The CDR3 region is CSVAGLTYEQYF. For the CDR3, the DNA is TGCAGCGTTGCCGGACTAACCTACGAGCAGTACTTC.

The chain employs TRBV4-2 and TRBJ2-5; D is undetermined. The CDR3 is made up of 15 amino acids. V lost 0 bases, J lost 3 bases, and 11 bases lay in between. CDR1 and CDR2 (germline): LGHNA, YNFKEQ. This CDR3 reads CASSQDVRPEETQYF. Written as DNA, the CDR3 is TGTGCCAGCAGCCAAGACGTGCGCCCGGAAGAGACCCAGTACTTC.

The CDR3 reads CSVNRENTEAFF. CDR3 DNA: TGCAGCGTTAACAGAGAGAACACTGAAGCTTTCTTT. The chain recombines TRBV29-1 with TRBJ1-1; D unresolved. V was cut by 5 bases and J by 1 base, with 8 bases left in between. The germline V gene has CDR1 SQVTM and CDR2 ANQGSEA. CDR3 length: 12 amino acids. The whole variable domain, filled in from reference TRBV29-1 and TRBJ1-1, reads SAVISQKPSRDICQRGTSLTIQCQVDSQVTMMFWYRQQPGQSLTLIATANQGSEATYESGFVIDKFPISRPNLTFSTLTVSNMSPEDSSIYLCSVNRENTEAFFGQGTRLTVV.

This chain connects TRBV30 to TRBJ2-7; 9 bases line up with TRBD1. From germline, CDR1 is GTSNPN and CDR2 SVGIG (reference sequence). This CDR3 has 14 residues. Losses at the gene ends were 2 bases for V and 3 bases for J; bases not matched to a gene: 5. As DNA, the CDR3 is TGTGCCTGGAGTAGGACAGGGGTCGTCTACGAGCAGTACTTC. Translation gives CAWSRTGVVYEQYF. The full variable domain, its missing parts supplied by reference TRBV30 and TRBJ2-7, is SQTIHQWPATLVQPVGSPLSLECTVEGTSNPNLYWYRQAAGRGLQLLFYSVGIGQISSEVPQNLSASRPQDRQFILSSKKLLLSDSGFYLCAWSRTGVVYEQYFGPGTRLTVT.

The chain recombines TRBV30 with TRBJ1-6; D perhaps matches TRBD1 (6 bases). The CDR3 totals 13 residues. V was trimmed by 6 bases and J by 14 bases, leaving 20 bases between them. CDR1 and CDR2 (germline): GTSNPN, SVGIG (reference sequence). The CDR3 here is CACQRGGRESLHF. DNA of the CDR3: TGTGCCTGCCAGCGGGGGGGGCGCGAGTCCCTCCACTTT.

The table lists this clone with a count of one. The rearrangement links TRBV30 to TRBJ1-2, with a tentative D call TRBD1 (6 bases). V was trimmed by 0 bases and J by 7 bases, leaving 15 bases between them. Germline V gene lookup returns CDR1 GTSNPN and CDR2 SVGIG (reference sequence). This CDR3 comprises 14 residues. This CDR3 is CAWSVTQGLLGYTF. The CDR3 DNA reads TGTGCCTGGAGTGTAACCCAGGGGCTCCTTGGCTACACCTTC.

This clone appeared a few times. The chain couples TRBV30 to TRBJ2-1, with D unresolved. Germline V gene data show CDR1 as GTSNPN and CDR2 as SVGIG (reference sequence). The CDR3 extends over 12 amino acids. The germline V and J ends were trimmed by 0 bases and 6 bases, with 6 bases remaining between them. This chain's CDR3 is CAWSVWGNEQFF. CDR3 nucleotide sequence: TGTGCCTGGAGTGTGTGGGGCAATGAGCAGTTCTTC.

The sample holds a few counts of this clone. This chain links TRBV19 with TRBJ2-7; perhaps TRBD1 as D (5 bases). In germline, CDR1 is LNHDA, CDR2 SQIVND (reference sequence). V shed 11 bases and J shed 7 bases, with 24 bases lying between them. The CDR3 runs to 14 residues. Here the CDR3 reads CASEPAQGSGEQYF. For the CDR3, the DNA is TGTGCCTCCGAACCCGCGCAGGGTTCAGGGGAGCAGTACTTC.

This chain links TRBV30 with TRBJ1-5; D is undetermined. Trimming pared 2 bases from V and 7 bases from J, leaving 12 bases between. Germline CDR1 reads GTSNPN; CDR2 reads SVGIG (reference sequence). This CDR3 is 13 amino acids long. Written as DNA, the CDR3 is TGTGCCTGGAGTCTGAGGTTGGAACAGCCCCAGCATTTT. Its translation is CAWSLRLEQPQHF. Full variable domain (rest looked up from reference TRBV30 and TRBJ1-5): SQTIHQWPATLVQPVGSPLSLECTVEGTSNPNLYWYRQAAGRGLQLLFYSVGIGQISSEVPQNLSASRPQDRQFILSSKKLLLSDSGFYLCAWSLRLEQPQHFGDGTRLSIL.

This clone showed up just once. The V and J genes are TRBV4-1 and TRBJ1-2; D not certain. V was trimmed by 0 bases and J by 6 bases, leaving 11 bases between them. CDR3 length: 14 amino acids. Germline V gene sequence: CDR1 MGHRA, CDR2 YSYEKL. The CDR3 spells CASSQDNPSNGYTF. In DNA form, the CDR3 reads TGCGCCAGCAGCCAAGACAACCCGTCGAATGGCTACACCTTC.

The rearrangement uses TRBV7-8 and TRBJ2-7; D gene ambiguous. The CDR3 length is 15 residues. V was pared by 2 bases and J by 0 bases, with 11 bases between. Germline lookup yields CDR1 SGHVS and CDR2 FQNEAQ. CDR3 nucleotide sequence: TGTGCCAGCAGCTTACTCCCAACGAGCTCCTACGAGCAGTACTTC. Protein sequence: CASSLLPTSSYEQYF. Full variable domain (remainder filled in from reference TRBV7-8 and TRBJ2-7): GAGVSQSPRYKVAKRGQDVALRCDPISGHVSLFWYQQALGQGPEFLTYFQNEAQLDKSGLPSDRFFAERPEGSVSTLKIQRTQQEDSAVYLCASSLLPTSSYEQYFGPGTRLTVT.

This chain joins TRBV7-6 and TRBJ2-7; possibly TRBD1 or TRBD2 for D (5 bases each). From germline, CDR1 is SGHVS and CDR2 FNYEAQ. The CDR3 runs 14 residues. V was trimmed by 3 bases and J by 6 bases, leaving 15 bases between them. CDR3: CASSFRVYGGEQYF. The CDR3 DNA sequence: TGTGCCAGCAGCTTCAGGGTTTACGGAGGCGAGCAGTACTTC.

A few counts support this clone. The V gene is TRBV29-1, the J gene TRBJ2-3; 9 bases are shared with TRBD2. The CDR3 sequence is 16 residues long. Germline V gene lookup returns CDR1 SQVTM and CDR2 ANQGSEA. J lost 1 base, V lost 0 bases, and 5 bases had no gene match. CDR3 DNA sequence: TGCAGCGTTGAAGATCAACTAGCGGGTCGCACAGATACGCAGTATTTT. Amino acid sequence: CSVEDQLAGRTDTQYF.

The chain recombines TRBV11-2 with TRBJ1-6, with unresolved D. Germline V lookup: CDR1 SGHAT, CDR2 FQNNGV. V was cut by 2 bases and J by 10 bases, with 12 bases left in between. The CDR3 loop spans 14 amino acids. CDR3 amino acids: CASSLRVLRSPLHF. CDR3 sequence (DNA): TGTGCCAGCAGCTTAAGGGTTCTCCGGTCACCCCTCCACTTT.

The CDR3 spells CASSETGPLSYEQYF. CDR3 nucleotide sequence: TGTGCCAGCAGTGAAACGGGACCGCTCTCCTACGAGCAGTACTTC. The J gene is TRBJ2-7, the V gene TRBV2, with D perhaps matching TRBD1 or TRBD2 (5 bases each). The CDR3 has 15 residues. The V end lost 2 bases, the J end lost 0 bases, and 11 bases lay between the germline ends. CDR1 and CDR2 from the germline V gene are SNHLY and FYNNEI. The full variable domain, completed using reference TRBV2 and TRBJ2-7, is EPEVTQTPSHQVTQMGQEVILRCVPISNHLYFYWYRQILGQKVEFLVSFYNNEISEKSEIFDDQFSVERPDGSNFTLKIRSTKLEDSAMYFCASSETGPLSYEQYFGPGTRLTVT.

In its sample, this clone was seen a few times. The chain links TRBV5-1 to TRBJ2-7, with 9 positions matching TRBD1. This CDR3 spans 13 amino acids. The germline gives CDR1 SGHRS, CDR2 YFSETQ. With V trimmed by 3 bases and J by 5 bases, 3 bases remained unmatched. The CDR3 loop is CASSSGTGNEQYF. In DNA, the CDR3 is TGCGCCAGCAGCTCAGGGACAGGGAACGAGCAGTACTTC. The full variable domain, with the rest looked up from reference TRBV5-1 and TRBJ2-7, is KAGVTQTPRYLIKTRGQQVTLSCSPISGHRSVSWYQQTPGQGLQFLFEYFSETQRNKGNFPGRFSGRQFSNSRSEMNVSTLELGDSALYLCASSSGTGNEQYFGPGTRLTVT.

This chain uses TRBV27 with TRBJ1-4; D remains unclear. CDR3 length equals 13 residues. Trimming removed 6 bases from V and 0 bases from J, with 5 bases in between. The germline V gene has CDR1 MNHEY and CDR2 SMNVEV (reference sequence). In DNA, the CDR3 is TGTGCCAGCAGGATTGCAACTAATGAAAAACTGTTTTTT. Translated, it gives CASRIATNEKLFF.

V gene TRBV7-2 combines with J gene TRBJ2-3; 9 bases map to TRBD1. The trim removed 3 bases at V and 3 bases at J, leaving 7 bases unmatched. The CDR3 spans 16 residues. The germline CDR1 and CDR2 sequences are SGHTA and FQGNSA. CDR3 sequence (DNA): TGTGCCAGCAGCTTGGGCGTGGGACAGGGAACAGATACGCAGTATTTT. Translated: CASSLGVGQGTDTQYF. The variable domain in full, with the rest retrieved from reference TRBV7-2 and TRBJ2-3, is GAGVSQSPSNKVTEKGKDVELRCDPISGHTALYWYRQSLGQGLEFLIYFQGNSAPDKSGLPSDRFSAERTGGSVSTLTIQRTQQEDSAVYLCASSLGVGQGTDTQYFGPGTRLTVL.